Below, one T cell receptor (beta chain) is given with its context. Its specificity is unknown. The entry originates in a study of PD-1 blockade in classical Hodgkin lymphoma. Overall study: Each patient was given nivolumab 3 mg/kg through a vein every 2 weeks. Regarding the study as a whole: Patients who began taking nivolumab under 1 year after ASCT were left out. Patients who responded completely had about the same baseline diversity as newly diagnosed patients. Healthy donors reportedly exceeded newly diagnosed patients in baseline TCR diversity.

The trim removed 2 bases at V and 1 base at J, leaving 7 bases unmatched. The germline CDR1 and CDR2 sequences are SGHDT and YYEEEE. The CDR3 covers 17 residues. All trial patients relapsed after autologous stem cell transplantation. This table comes from immunoSEQ multiplex PCR, and its TCRdb copy is limited to in-frame clones, with some not included. The sample yields about 63,000 clones, 70% to 90% seen once. The chain couples TRBV5-6 to TRBJ2-3, with 10 bases identical to TRBD1. The receptor was isolated from a human donor with classical Hodgkin lymphoma. The specimen comprised peripheral blood mononuclear cells (PBMCs), sampled before the second cycle of nivolumab. The CDR3 DNA reads TGTGCCAGCAGCTTAGGGACAGGGGAGTGGGGCACAGATACGCAGTATTTT. This gives the protein CASSLGTGEWGTDTQYF.